This TCR beta chain was profiled in a study of blood T cell repertoires in COVID-19. Looking at the study overall: PBMCs, B-cell-depleted T cells, or T cells were the source of the cDNA or gDNA that made up the material.

Seattle's cohort entered during active infection and was followed longitudinally. Repertoires were generated with immunoSEQ multiplex PCR, while TCRdb's copy carries only in-frame clones and drops some. This table has roughly 250,000 clones, about 86% appearing once. V lost 6 bases and J lost 3, with 12 bases in between. Germline V lookup: CDR1 KGHSH, CDR2 LQKENI. This CDR3 is 13 amino acids long. Sequencing was performed on peripheral blood. The J gene is TRBJ2-7, the V gene TRBV18; weak D call: TRBD2 (5 bases). This TCR was recovered from a woman younger than 45 with COVID-19, enrolled during active disease. The CDR3 reads CASSQDLSYEQYF. The CDR3 DNA follows: TGTGCCAGCTCCCAGGACTTAAGCTACGAGCAGTACTTC.